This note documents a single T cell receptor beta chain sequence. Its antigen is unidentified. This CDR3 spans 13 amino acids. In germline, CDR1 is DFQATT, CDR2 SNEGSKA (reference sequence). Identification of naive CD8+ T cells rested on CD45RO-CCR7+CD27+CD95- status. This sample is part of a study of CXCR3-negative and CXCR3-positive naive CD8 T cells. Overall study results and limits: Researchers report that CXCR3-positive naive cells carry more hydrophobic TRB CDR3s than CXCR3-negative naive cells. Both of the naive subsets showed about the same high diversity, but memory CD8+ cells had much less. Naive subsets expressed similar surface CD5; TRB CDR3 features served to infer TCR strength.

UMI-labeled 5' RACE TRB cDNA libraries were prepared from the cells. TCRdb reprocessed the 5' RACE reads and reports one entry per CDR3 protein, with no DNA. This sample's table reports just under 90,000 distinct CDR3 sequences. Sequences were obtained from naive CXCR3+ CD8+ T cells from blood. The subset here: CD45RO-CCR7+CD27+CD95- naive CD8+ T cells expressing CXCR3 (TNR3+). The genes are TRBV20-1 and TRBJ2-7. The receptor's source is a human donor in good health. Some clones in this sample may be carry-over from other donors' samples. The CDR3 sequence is CSASSDSTYEQYF.